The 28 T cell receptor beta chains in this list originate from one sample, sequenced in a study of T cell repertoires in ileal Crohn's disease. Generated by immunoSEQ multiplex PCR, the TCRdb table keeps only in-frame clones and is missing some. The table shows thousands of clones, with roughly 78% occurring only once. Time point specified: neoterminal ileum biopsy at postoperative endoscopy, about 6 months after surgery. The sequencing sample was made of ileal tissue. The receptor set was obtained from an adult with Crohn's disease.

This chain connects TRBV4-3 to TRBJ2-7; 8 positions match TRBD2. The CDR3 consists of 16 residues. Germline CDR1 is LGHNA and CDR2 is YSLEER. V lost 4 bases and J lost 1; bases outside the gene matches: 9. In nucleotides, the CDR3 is TGCGCCAGCAGCCCACCGGGACTAGGATCATCCTACGAGCAGTACTTC. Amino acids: CASSPPGLGSSYEQYF.

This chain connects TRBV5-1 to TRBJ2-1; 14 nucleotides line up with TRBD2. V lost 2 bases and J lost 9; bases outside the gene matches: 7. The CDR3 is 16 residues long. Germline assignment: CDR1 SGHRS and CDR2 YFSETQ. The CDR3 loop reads CASSLRLAGGSGEQFF. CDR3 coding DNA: TGCGCCAGCAGCTTAAGACTAGCGGGGGGGTCAGGTGAGCAGTTCTTC. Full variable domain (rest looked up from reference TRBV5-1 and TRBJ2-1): KAGVTQTPRYLIKTRGQQVTLSCSPISGHRSVSWYQQTPGQGLQFLFEYFSETQRNKGNFPGRFSGRQFSNSRSEMNVSTLELGDSALYLCASSLRLAGGSGEQFFGPGTRLTVL.

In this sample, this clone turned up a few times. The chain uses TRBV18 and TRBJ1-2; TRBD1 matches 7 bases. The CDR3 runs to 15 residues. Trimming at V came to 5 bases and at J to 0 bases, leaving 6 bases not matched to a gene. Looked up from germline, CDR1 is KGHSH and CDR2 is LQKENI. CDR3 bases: TGTGCCAGCTCATTAAACAGGGGAGCTAACTATGGCTACACCTTC. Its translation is CASSLNRGANYGYTF.

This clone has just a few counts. CDR3 sequence: CASSERWGENIQYF. CDR3 DNA sequence: TGTGCCAGCAGTGAGAGATGGGGGGAAAACATTCAGTACTTC. The chain employs TRBV25-1 and TRBJ2-4; D might be TRBD2 (6 bases). Trimming shortened V by 3 bases and J by 5 bases, and 11 bases separated the two germline ends. Looked up from germline, CDR1 is MGHDK and CDR2 is SYGVNS. The CDR3 runs to 14 residues.

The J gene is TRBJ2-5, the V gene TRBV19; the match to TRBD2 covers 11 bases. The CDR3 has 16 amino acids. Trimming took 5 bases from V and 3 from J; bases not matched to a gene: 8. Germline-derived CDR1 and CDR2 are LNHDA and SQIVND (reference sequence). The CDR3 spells CASSPTGTSGEETQYF. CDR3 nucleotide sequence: TGTGCCAGTAGTCCAACAGGGACTAGCGGAGAAGAGACCCAGTACTTC.

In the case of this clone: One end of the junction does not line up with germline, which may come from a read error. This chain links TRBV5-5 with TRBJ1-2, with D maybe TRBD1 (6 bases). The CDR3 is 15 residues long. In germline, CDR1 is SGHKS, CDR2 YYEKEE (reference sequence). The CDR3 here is CASSHLDRPNHGYTF. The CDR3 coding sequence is TGTGCCAGCAGCCATCTGGACAGACCTAACCATGGCTACACCTTC. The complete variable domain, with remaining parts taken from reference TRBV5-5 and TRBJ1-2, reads DAGVTQSPTHLIKTRGQQVTLRCSPISGHKSVSWYQQVLGQGPQFIFQYYEKEERGRGNFPDRFSARQFPNYSSELNVNALLLGDSALYLCASSHLDRPNHGYTFGSGTRLTVV.

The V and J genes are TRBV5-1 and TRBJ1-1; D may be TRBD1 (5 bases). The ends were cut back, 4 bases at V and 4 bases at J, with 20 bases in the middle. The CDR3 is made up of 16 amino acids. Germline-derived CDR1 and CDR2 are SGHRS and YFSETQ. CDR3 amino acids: CASSAGGRGTGTEAFF. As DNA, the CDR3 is TGCGCCAGCAGCGCGGGGGGACGGGGGACGGGCACTGAAGCTTTCTTT.

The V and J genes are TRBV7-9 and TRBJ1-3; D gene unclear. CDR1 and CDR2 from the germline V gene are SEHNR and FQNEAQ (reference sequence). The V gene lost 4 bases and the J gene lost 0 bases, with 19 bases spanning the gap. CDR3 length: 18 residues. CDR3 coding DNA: TGTGCCAGCAGCTGTCCGTCATTGGGCAAGTACTCTGGAAACACCATATATTTT. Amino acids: CASSCPSLGKYSGNTIYF.

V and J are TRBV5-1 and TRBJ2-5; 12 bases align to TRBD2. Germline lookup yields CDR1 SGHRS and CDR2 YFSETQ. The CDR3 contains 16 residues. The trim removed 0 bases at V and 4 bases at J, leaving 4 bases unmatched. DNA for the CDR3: TGCGCCAGCAGCTTGGTGCTAGCGGGAGGGACAGAGACCCAGTACTTC. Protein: CASSLVLAGGTETQYF.

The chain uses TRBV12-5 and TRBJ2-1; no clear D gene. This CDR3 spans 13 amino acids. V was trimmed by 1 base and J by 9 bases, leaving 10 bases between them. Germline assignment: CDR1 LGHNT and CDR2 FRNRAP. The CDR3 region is CASGLGSAPEQFF. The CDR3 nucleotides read TGTGCTAGTGGTTTGGGCAGTGCACCTGAGCAGTTCTTC.

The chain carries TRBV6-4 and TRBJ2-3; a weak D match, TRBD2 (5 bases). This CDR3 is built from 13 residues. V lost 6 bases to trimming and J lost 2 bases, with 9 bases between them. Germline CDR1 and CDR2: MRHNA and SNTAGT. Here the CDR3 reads CASSLRDTDTQYF. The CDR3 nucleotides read TGTGCCAGCAGCCTTCGGGACACAGATACGCAGTATTTT.

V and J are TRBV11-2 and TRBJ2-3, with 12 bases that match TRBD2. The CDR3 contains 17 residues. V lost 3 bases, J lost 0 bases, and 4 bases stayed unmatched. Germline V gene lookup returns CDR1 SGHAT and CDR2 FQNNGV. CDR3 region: CASSFYLAGGSTDTQYF. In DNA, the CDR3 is TGTGCCAGCAGCTTTTATCTAGCGGGAGGGAGCACAGATACGCAGTATTTT. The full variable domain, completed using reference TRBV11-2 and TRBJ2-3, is EAGVAQSPRYKIIEKRQSVAFWCNPISGHATLYWYQQILGQGPKLLIQFQNNGVVDDSQLPKDRFSAERLKGVDSTLKIQPAKLEDSAVYLCASSFYLAGGSTDTQYFGPGTRLTVL.

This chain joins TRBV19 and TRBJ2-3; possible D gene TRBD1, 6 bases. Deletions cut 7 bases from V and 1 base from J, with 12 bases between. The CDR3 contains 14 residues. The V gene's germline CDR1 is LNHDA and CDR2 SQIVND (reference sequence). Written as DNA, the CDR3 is TGTGCCAGTATTCCAGGGGAAGGCACAGATACGCAGTATTTT. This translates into CASIPGEGTDTQYF.

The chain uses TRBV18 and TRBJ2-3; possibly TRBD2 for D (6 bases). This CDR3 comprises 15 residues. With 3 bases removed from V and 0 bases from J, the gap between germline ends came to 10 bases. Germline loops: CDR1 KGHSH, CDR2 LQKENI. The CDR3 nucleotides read TGTGCCAGCTCACCCGCGGCGGGAAGCACAGATACGCAGTATTTT. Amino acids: CASSPAAGSTDTQYF.

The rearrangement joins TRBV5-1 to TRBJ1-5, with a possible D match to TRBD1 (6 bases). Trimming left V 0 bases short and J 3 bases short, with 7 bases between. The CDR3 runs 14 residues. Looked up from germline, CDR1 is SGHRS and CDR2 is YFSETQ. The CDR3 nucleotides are TGCGCCAGCAGCTTGGGACAGGCCAATCAGCCCCAGCATTTT. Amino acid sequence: CASSLGQANQPQHF.

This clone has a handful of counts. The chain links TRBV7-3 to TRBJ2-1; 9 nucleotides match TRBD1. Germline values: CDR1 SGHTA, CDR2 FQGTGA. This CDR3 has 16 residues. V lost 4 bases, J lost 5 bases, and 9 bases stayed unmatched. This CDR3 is CASSSGQGSPDNEQFF. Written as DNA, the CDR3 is TGTGCCAGCAGCTCCGGACAGGGGAGTCCGGACAATGAGCAGTTCTTC.

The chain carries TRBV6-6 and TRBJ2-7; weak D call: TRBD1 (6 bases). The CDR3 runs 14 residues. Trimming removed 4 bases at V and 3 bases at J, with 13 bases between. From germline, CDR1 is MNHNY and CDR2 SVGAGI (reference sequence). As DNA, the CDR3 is TGTGCCAGCAGTTCGGACAGACTTTACTACGAGCAGTACTTC. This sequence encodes CASSSDRLYYEQYF.

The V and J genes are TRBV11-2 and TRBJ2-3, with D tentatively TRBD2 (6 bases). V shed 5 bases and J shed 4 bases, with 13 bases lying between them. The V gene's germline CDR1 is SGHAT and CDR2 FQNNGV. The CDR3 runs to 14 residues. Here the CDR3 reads CASSPGLFPDTQYF. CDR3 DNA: TGTGCCAGCAGCCCCGGACTATTCCCAGATACGCAGTATTTT.

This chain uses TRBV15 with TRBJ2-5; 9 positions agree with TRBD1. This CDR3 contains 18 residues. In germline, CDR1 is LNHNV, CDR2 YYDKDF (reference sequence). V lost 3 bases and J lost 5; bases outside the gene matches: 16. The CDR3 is CATSRGGTGSSHRETQYF. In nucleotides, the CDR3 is TGTGCCACCAGCAGGGGGGGGACAGGGTCCTCCCACCGCGAGACCCAGTACTTC.

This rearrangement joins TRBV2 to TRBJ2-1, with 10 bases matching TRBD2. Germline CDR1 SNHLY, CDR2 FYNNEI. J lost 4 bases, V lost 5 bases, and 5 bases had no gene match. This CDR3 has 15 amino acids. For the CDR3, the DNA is TGTGCCAGCAGTCTAGCGGGAGCTGATTACAATGAGCAGTTCTTC. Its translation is CASSLAGADYNEQFF.

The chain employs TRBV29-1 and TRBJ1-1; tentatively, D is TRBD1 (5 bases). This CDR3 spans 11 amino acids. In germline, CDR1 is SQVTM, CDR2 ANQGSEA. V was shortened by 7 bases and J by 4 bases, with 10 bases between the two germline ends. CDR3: CSARGGTEAFF. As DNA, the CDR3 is TGCAGCGCCCGGGGGGGCACTGAAGCTTTCTTT.

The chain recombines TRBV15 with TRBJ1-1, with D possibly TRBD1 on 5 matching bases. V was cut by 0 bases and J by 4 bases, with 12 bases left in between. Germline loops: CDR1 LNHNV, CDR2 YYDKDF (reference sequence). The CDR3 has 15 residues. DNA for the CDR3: TGTGCCACCAGCAGAGATGTCTTGGGGGGCACTGAAGCTTTCTTT. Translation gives CATSRDVLGGTEAFF.

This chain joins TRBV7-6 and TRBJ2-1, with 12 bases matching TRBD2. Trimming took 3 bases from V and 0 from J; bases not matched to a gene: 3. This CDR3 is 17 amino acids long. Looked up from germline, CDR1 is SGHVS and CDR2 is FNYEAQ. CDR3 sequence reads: CASSLTSGSYSYNEQFF. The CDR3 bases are TGTGCCAGCAGCTTGACTAGCGGGAGCTACTCCTACAATGAGCAGTTCTTC.

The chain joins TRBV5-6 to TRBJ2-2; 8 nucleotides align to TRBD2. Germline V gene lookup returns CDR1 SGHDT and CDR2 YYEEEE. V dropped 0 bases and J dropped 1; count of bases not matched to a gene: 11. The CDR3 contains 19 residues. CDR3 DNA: TGTGCCAGCAGCTTGGGTTTCGGCGTTACTAGCGGGAACACCGGGGAGCTGTTTTTT. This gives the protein CASSLGFGVTSGNTGELFF.

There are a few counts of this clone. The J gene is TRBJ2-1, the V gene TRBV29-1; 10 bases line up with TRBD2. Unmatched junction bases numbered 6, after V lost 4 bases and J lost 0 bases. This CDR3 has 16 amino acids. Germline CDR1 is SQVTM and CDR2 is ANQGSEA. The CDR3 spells CSVVGLAVLSYNEQFF. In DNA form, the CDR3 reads TGCAGCGTTGTAGGACTAGCGGTCCTCTCCTACAATGAGCAGTTCTTC.

The CDR3 DNA sequence: TGTGCCAGCAGCTTAGCGCAGGGGATAGGCTATGGCTACACCTTC. Protein product: CASSLAQGIGYGYTF. The V gene is TRBV7-9, the J gene TRBJ1-2; TRBD1 is a possible D gene (6 bases). Germline assignment: CDR1 SEHNR and CDR2 FQNEAQ (reference sequence). The CDR3 consists of 15 residues. The V end was cut by 0 bases, the J end by 4 bases, with 12 bases between.

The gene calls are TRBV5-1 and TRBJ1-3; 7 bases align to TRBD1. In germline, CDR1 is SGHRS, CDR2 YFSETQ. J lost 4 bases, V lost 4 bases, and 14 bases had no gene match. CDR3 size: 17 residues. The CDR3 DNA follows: TGCGCCAGCAGCATAGCTGACGGGACAGTTAGGGGAAACACCATATATTTT. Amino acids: CASSIADGTVRGNTIYF.

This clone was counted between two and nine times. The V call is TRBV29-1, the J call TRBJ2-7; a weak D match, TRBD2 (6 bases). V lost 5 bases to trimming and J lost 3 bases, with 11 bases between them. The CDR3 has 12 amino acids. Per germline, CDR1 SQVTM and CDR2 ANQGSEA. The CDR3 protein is CSVRDSDYEQYF. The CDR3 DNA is TGCAGCGTTCGGGACTCGGACTACGAGCAGTACTTC.